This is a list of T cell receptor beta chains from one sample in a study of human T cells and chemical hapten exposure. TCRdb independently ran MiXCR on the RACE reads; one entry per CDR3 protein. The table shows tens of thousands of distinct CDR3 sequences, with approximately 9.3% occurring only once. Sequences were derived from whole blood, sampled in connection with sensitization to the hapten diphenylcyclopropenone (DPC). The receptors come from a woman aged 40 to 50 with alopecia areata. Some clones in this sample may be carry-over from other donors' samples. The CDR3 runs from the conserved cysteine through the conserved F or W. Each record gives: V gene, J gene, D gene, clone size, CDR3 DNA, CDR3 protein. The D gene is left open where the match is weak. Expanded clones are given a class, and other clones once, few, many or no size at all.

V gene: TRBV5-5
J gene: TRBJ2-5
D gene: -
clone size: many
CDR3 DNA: TGTGCCAGCAGCTTGGAACCTCCGTCTCAAGAGACCCAGTACTTC
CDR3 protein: CASSLEPPSQETQYF

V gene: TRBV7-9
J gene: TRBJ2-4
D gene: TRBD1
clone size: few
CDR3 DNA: TGTGCCAGCAGCTTCTCAGGGGGCAGTGACATTCAGTACTTC
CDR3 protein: CASSFSGGSDIQYF

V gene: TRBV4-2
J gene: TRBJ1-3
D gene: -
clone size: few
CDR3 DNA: TGTGCCAGCAGCCAAGATGTCTTGGACCGAGACTCTGGAAACACCATATATTTT
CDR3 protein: CASSQDVLDRDSGNTIYF

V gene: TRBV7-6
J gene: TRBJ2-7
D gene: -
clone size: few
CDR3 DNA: TGTGCCAGCAGCTCCGACCAGGGCTACGAGCAGTACTTC
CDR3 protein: CASSSDQGYEQYF

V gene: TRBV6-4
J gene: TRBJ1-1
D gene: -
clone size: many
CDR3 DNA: TGTGCCAGCAGTGACTCCGAGGACGGTGAAGCTTTCTTT
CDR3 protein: CASSDSEDGEAFF

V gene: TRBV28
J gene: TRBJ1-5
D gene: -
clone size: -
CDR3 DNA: TGTGCCAGCAGTACTAATCAGCCCCAGCATTTT
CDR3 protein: CASSTNQPQHF

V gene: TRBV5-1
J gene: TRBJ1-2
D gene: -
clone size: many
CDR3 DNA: TGCGCCAGCAGCTTGCGAGACGGTTACTATGGCTACACCTTC
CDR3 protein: CASSLRDGYYGYTF

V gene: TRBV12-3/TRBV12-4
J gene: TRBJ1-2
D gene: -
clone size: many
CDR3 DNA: TGTGCCAGCAGTTTAGCCCCAGGGGCCCCGAAGTCTAACTATGGCTACACCTTC
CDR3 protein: CASSLAPGAPKSNYGYTF

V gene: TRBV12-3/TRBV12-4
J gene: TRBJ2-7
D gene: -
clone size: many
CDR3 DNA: TGTGCCAGCAGGCTGCGGGACAGCTACGAGCAGTACTTC
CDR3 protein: CASRLRDSYEQYF

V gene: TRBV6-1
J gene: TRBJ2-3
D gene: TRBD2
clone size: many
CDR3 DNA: TGTGCCAGCAGTGGACTAGCGGGGGGCCCAGATACGCAGTATTTT
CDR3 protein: CASSGLAGGPDTQYF

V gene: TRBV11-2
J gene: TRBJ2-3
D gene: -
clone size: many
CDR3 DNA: TGTGCCAGCAGCTTAACTTTCCGAGGGACCACAGATACGCAGTATTTT
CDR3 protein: CASSLTFRGTTDTQYF

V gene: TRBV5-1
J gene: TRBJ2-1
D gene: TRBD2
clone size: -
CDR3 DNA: TGCGCCAGCAGCAGCGGGACTAGCGGGGGATATGAGCAGTTCTTC
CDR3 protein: CASSSGTSGGYEQFF

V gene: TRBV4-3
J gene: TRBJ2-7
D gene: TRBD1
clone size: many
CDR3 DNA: TGCGCCAGCAGCCAAGATTGGGACAGGGACCTATACGAGCAGTACTTC
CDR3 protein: CASSQDWDRDLYEQYF

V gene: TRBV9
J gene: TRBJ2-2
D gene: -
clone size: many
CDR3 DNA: TGTGCCCGGGGGCCGGGCGTATGCGGGGAGCTGTTTTTT
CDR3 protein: CARGPGVCGELFF

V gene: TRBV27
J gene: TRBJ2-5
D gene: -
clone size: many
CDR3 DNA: TGTGCCAGCAGTTCCGGACTACTCTTCCAAGAGACCCAGTACTTC
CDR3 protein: CASSSGLLFQETQYF

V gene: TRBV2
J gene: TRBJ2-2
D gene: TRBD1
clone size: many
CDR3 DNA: TGTGCCAGCAGTGAAGCGCGGACAGGGTTGACCGGGGAGCTGTTTTTT
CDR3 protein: CASSEARTGLTGELFF

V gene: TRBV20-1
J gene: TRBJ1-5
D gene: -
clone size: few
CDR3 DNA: TGCAGTGCGTGCCCCCCCGGGGGCAATCAGCCCCAGCATTTT
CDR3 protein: CSACPPGGNQPQHF

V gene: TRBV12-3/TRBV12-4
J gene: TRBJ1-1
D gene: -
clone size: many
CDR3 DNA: TGTGCCAGCAGTTTTCAGCACCTTGAAGCTTTCTTT
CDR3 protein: CASSFQHLEAFF

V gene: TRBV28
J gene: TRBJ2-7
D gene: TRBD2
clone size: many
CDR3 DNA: TGTGCCAGCAGCCCCGTCGGGACTACGTACGAGCAGTACTTC
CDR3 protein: CASSPVGTTYEQYF

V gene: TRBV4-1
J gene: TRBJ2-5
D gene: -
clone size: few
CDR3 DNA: TGCGCCAGCAGCCAAGGAAATACAGTGGGCCAAGAGACCCAGTACTTC
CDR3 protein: CASSQGNTVGQETQYF

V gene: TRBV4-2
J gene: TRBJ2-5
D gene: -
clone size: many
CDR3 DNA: TGTGCCAGCAGCCCCTCAGACAGACAAGAGACCCAGTACTTC
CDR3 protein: CASSPSDRQETQYF

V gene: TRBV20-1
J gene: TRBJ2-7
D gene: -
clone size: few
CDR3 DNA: TGCAGTGGGGTTACTGGGCTTTCCTACGAGCAGTACTTC
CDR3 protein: CSGVTGLSYEQYF

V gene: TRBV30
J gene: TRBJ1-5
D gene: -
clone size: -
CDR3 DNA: TGTGCCTGGAGTGGGTCCCGTAGCAATCAGCCCCAGCATTTT
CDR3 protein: CAWSGSRSNQPQHF

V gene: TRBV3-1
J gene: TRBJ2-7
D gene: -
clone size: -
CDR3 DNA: TGTGCCAGCAGCCCCCAGTGGCGGGGTACCTACGAGCAGTACTTC
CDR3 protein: CASSPQWRGTYEQYF

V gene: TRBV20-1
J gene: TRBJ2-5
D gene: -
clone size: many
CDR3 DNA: TGCAGTGCTAGCCCCTGGACTGGGAAAGAGACCCAGTACTTC
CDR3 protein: CSASPWTGKETQYF

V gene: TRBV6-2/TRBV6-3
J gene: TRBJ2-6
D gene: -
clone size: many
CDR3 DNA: TGTGCCAGCAGTTACTTCGGGGACTCTGGGGCCAACGTCCTGACTTTC
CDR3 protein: CASSYFGDSGANVLTF

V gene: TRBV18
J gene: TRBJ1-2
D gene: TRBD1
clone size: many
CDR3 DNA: TGTGCCAGCTCACCCCGGGACAGGGGCCATGGCTACACCTTC
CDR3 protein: CASSPRDRGHGYTF

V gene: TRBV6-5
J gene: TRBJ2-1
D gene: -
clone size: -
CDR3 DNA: TGTGCCAGCAGTTACTCGAGGGACACCCATGAGCAGTTCTTC
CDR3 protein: CASSYSRDTHEQFF

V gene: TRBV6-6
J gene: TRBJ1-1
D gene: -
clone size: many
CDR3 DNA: TGTGCCAGCAAAATAAGTACAGACACTGAAGCTTTCTTT
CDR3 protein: CASKISTDTEAFF

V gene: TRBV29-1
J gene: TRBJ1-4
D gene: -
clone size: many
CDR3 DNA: TGCAGCGTCGAAGTGTATGAAAAACTGTTTTTT
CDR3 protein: CSVEVYEKLFF

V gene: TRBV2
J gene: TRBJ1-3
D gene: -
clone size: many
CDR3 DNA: TGTGCCAGCGGAGGGGGGCGGTACTCTGGAAACACCATATATTTT
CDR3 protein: CASGGGRYSGNTIYF

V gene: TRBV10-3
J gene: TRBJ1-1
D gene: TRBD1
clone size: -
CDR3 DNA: TGTGCCATCAGTGAGCTATATCGACAGGGGGTCTTGAACACTGAAGCTTTCTTT
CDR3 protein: CAISELYRQGVLNTEAFF

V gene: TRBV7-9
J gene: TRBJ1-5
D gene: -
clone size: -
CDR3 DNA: TGTGCCAGCAGCCGGGGGAACAATCAGCCCCAGCATTTT
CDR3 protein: CASSRGNNQPQHF

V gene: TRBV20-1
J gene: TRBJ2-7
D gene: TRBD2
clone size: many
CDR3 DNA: TGCAGTGCTAGAGATCTCGCCGGGACTAGAGCCTCCTACGAGCAGTACTTC
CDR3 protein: CSARDLAGTRASYEQYF

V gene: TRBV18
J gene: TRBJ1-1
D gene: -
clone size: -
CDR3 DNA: TGTGCCAGCTCACCGACTTTAAGGGGTCGGGACACTGAAGCTTTCTTT
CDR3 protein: CASSPTLRGRDTEAFF

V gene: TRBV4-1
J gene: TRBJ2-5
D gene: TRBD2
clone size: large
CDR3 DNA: TGCGCCAGCAGCCGGGATAGCGGGCCACAAGAGACCCAGTACTTC
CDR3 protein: CASSRDSGPQETQYF

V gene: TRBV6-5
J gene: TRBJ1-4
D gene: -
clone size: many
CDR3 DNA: TGTGCCAGCAGTTACTCAGGGGCCCGAAGCGAAAAACTGTTTTTT
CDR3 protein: CASSYSGARSEKLFF